The 20 T cell receptor beta chains below all came from one sample that was sequenced in a study of memory CD4+ T cells and cytomegalovirus serostatus. Clones were sequenced by immunoSEQ multiplex PCR, and TCRdb holds only the in-frame ones, with some missing. Of about 53,000 clones listed, about 81% are singletons. Single viable CD3+CD4+CD8-CD45RO+ cells were sorted as the memory CD4+ T cells. The sequencing input was memory CD4+ T cells from blood. These receptors all stem from an adult in good health and CMV-seronegative.

The chain has TRBV25-1 and TRBJ1-2; perhaps TRBD1 as D (5 bases). Germline CDR1 and CDR2: MGHDK and SYGVNS. The CDR3 covers 13 residues. Trimming cost V 2 bases and J 2 bases, with 6 bases left between them. The chain's CDR3 is CASSEPGNYGYTF. As DNA, the CDR3 is TGTGCCAGCAGTGAACCAGGGAACTATGGCTACACCTTC.

This sequence joins TRBV7-8 and TRBJ2-3; perhaps TRBD1 as D (5 bases). V lost 1 base and J 6 bases, leaving 11 bases between the germline ends. Per germline, CDR1 SGHVS and CDR2 FQNEAQ. The CDR3 has 14 amino acids. DNA of the CDR3: TGTGCCAGCAGCTTAGGACAGCCACGGGATACGCAGTATTTT. It is translated as CASSLGQPRDTQYF. Variable domain in full (rest from reference TRBV7-8 and TRBJ2-3): GAGVSQSPRYKVAKRGQDVALRCDPISGHVSLFWYQQALGQGPEFLTYFQNEAQLDKSGLPSDRFFAERPEGSVSTLKIQRTQQEDSAVYLCASSLGQPRDTQYFGPGTRLTVL.

This chain joins TRBV19 and TRBJ1-5, with D perhaps matching TRBD1 (5 bases). The germline V gene has CDR1 LNHDA and CDR2 SQIVND (reference sequence). Trimming removed 10 bases at V and 3 bases at J, with 16 bases between. The CDR3 covers 14 residues. The CDR3 loop reads CATHPGVSNQPQHF. CDR3 nucleotides: TGTGCCACCCACCCGGGGGTTTCCAATCAGCCCCAGCATTTT.

The chain employs TRBV6-1 and TRBJ1-2, with D possibly being TRBD1 (5 bases). The V end lost 2 bases, the J end lost 7 bases, and 17 bases lay between the germline ends. The length of the CDR3 is 15 residues. Looked up from germline, CDR1 is MNHNS and CDR2 is SASEGT. CDR3 sequence: CASSESPGVGGGYTF. Written as DNA, the CDR3 is TGTGCCAGCAGTGAATCACCCGGAGTCGGGGGTGGCTACACCTTC.

This clone occurred a few times. This rearrangement joins TRBV6-1 to TRBJ2-4; the match to TRBD1 covers 7 bases. The CDR3 consists of 17 residues. Germline trimming cut 4 bases from V and 2 bases from J; bases unmatched to any gene: 11. Per germline, CDR1 MNHNS and CDR2 SASEGT. The CDR3, as DNA: TGTGCCAGCAGTGCCCGGGACAGTACGTTTTCCAAAAACATTCAGTACTTC. Translation gives CASSARDSTFSKNIQYF.

J is TRBJ2-4 and V is TRBV29-1; 7 bases line up with TRBD2. Germline V gene sequence: CDR1 SQVTM, CDR2 ANQGSEA. V dropped 4 bases and J dropped 6; count of bases not matched to a gene: 6. This CDR3 is 13 amino acids long. The CDR3 nucleotides read TGCAGCGTTGCACGAGGGGAGGGAAACATTCAGTACTTC. This translates into CSVARGEGNIQYF.

The chain has TRBV28 and TRBJ1-5, with D uncertain. Trimming removed 3 bases at V and 2 bases at J, with 8 bases between. CDR3 length: 14 residues. In germline, CDR1 is MDHEN, CDR2 SYDVKM. The CDR3 region has the DNA TGTGCCAGCAGTTTGTCCGGGGGCAATCAGCCCCAGCATTTT. It specifies CASSLSGGNQPQHF.

This clone came up a few times. This chain connects TRBV19 to TRBJ1-2, with D perhaps TRBD1 (5 bases). The CDR3 spans 13 residues. V lost 6 bases to trimming and J lost 7 bases, with 15 bases between them. The germline CDR1 and CDR2 sequences are LNHDA and SQIVND (reference sequence). CDR3 coding DNA: TGTGCCAGTAGAAGACCGACAGTCGGTGGCTACACCTTC. It encodes CASRRPTVGGYTF.

The chain carries TRBV6-6 and TRBJ1-2, with D possibly matching TRBD1 (5 bases). The V end lost 0 bases, the J end lost 2 bases, and 7 bases lay between the germline ends. This CDR3 region has 14 residues. Germline V gives CDR1 MNHNY, CDR2 SVGAGI (reference sequence). The CDR3 spells CASSYSGGNYGYTF. Written as DNA, the CDR3 is TGTGCCAGCAGTTACTCGGGGGGGAACTATGGCTACACCTTC.

The chain joins TRBV7-2 to TRBJ1-5, with TRBD1 matching 7 bases. J gave up 4 bases and V 4 bases, and 4 bases lay outside the gene matches. CDR1 is SGHTA and CDR2 is FQGNSA in the germline V gene. This CDR3 spans 14 amino acids. As DNA, the CDR3 is TGTGCCAGCAGCTCCTCGACAGGGAATCAGCCCCAGCATTTT. It specifies CASSSSTGNQPQHF.

The chain links TRBV5-1 to TRBJ1-5; weak D call: TRBD1 (6 bases). This CDR3 spans 14 amino acids. Germline CDR1 is SGHRS and CDR2 is YFSETQ. V was cut by 4 bases and J by 5 bases, with 13 bases left in between. The CDR3: CASSPGTPHQPQHF. The CDR3 DNA reads as TGCGCCAGCAGCCCCGGGACACCCCATCAGCCCCAGCATTTT.

This clone was recorded once. The CDR3 is CATWDSRTYEQYF. The CDR3 coding sequence is TGTGCCACCTGGGACAGTCGAACCTACGAGCAGTACTTC. The chain recombines TRBV10-3 with TRBJ2-7, with TRBD1 identical over 7 bases. Germline values: CDR1 ENHRY, CDR2 SYGVKD. The V and J ends lost 10 bases and 2 bases, in that order; junction bases with no gene match: 8. The CDR3 has 13 amino acids.

This clone was seen more than once but under ten times. The V and J genes are TRBV30 and TRBJ1-3; the D is unclear. In germline, CDR1 is GTSNPN, CDR2 SVGIG (reference sequence). The CDR3 is 16 residues long. V gave up 0 bases and J gave up 5 bases, with 17 bases separating them. CDR3 nucleotides: TGTGCCTGGAGTGTAAAGTCCGGGAGTTTGAGAAACACCATATATTTT. Residues: CAWSVKSGSLRNTIYF.

This clone occurred once. The genes are TRBV7-2 and TRBJ2-3; 9 bases are shared with TRBD1. Trimming took 4 bases from V and 1 from J; bases not matched to a gene: 9. The CDR3 runs 17 residues. The germline gives CDR1 SGHTA, CDR2 FQGNSA. This chain's CDR3 is CASSSRRTGVGTDTQYF. In DNA, the CDR3 is TGTGCCAGCAGCTCAAGAAGGACAGGGGTGGGCACAGATACGCAGTATTTT.

This chain links TRBV5-8 with TRBJ2-7; D call uncertain. The CDR3 sequence is 14 residues long. V was trimmed by 4 bases and J by 2 bases, leaving 13 bases between them. Germline CDR1 reads SGHTS; CDR2 reads YDEGEE. The CDR3 sequence is CASSPRHGPYEQYF. CDR3 sequence (DNA): TGTGCCAGCAGCCCCAGACATGGTCCCTACGAGCAGTACTTC. Filled out from reference TRBV5-8 and TRBJ2-7, the complete variable domain reads EAGVTQSPTHLIKTRGQQATLRCSPISGHTSVYWYQQALGLGLQFLLWYDEGEERNRGNFPPRFSGRQFPNYSSELNVNALELEDSALYLCASSPRHGPYEQYFGPGTRLTVT.

This clone was seen a few times. This sequence joins TRBV18 and TRBJ2-3; unclear D gene. The CDR3 contains 12 residues. Deletions cut 4 bases from V and 2 bases from J, with 4 bases between. The germline gives CDR1 KGHSH, CDR2 LQKENI. The CDR3 DNA reads TGTGCCAGCTCACTCGACACAGATACGCAGTATTTT. It specifies CASSLDTDTQYF.

This clone was observed a few times. The chain links TRBV29-1 to TRBJ2-1, with TRBD2 identical over 11 bases. Germline V gene sequence: CDR1 SQVTM, CDR2 ANQGSEA. J was trimmed by 6 bases and V by 7 bases; bases with no gene match: 2. The CDR3 length is 12 residues. This chain's CDR3 is CSAGTSGNEQFF. The CDR3 coding sequence is TGCAGCGCCGGGACTAGCGGCAATGAGCAGTTCTTC.

This clone occurred a few times. The chain links TRBV5-4 to TRBJ2-7; D is tentatively TRBD1 or TRBD2 (5 bases each). Germline lookup yields CDR1 SGHNT and CDR2 YYREEE (reference sequence). The CDR3 loop spans 15 amino acids. The germline V and J ends were trimmed by 4 bases and 3 bases, with 17 bases remaining between them. The CDR3 DNA reads as TGTGCCAGCAGCCAAGACCCCCGGGACGGCTACGAGCAGTACTTC. It encodes CASSQDPRDGYEQYF.

The V gene is TRBV30, the J gene TRBJ1-1, with 7 positions matching TRBD1. This CDR3 is 15 amino acids long. From germline, CDR1 is GTSNPN and CDR2 SVGIG (reference sequence). The V and J ends lost 2 bases and 6 bases, in that order; junction bases with no gene match: 12. CDR3 nucleotide sequence: TGTGCCTGGAGTTTAGAGACAGGGAGTCGGGCTGAAGCTTTCTTT. Translation gives CAWSLETGSRAEAFF.

This chain joins TRBV11-1 and TRBJ2-5; D perhaps matches TRBD1 (5 bases). The CDR3 loop spans 15 amino acids. Trimming cost V 1 base and J 3 bases, with 12 bases left between them. In germline, CDR1 is SGHAT, CDR2 FQDESV (reference sequence). In DNA form, the CDR3 reads TGTGCCAGCAGCTTAGGATCGGGCAGGGAAGAGACCCAGTACTTC. It translates to CASSLGSGREETQYF.